The rows below give T cell receptor beta chains drawn from one sample of a study of T-cell reconstitution after alpha-beta-depleted transplantation in children. MiXCR was run by TCRdb on the PCR reads, yielding one entry per CDR3 protein. This sample has a few hundred thousand distinct CDR3 sequences, with over 7% found just once. The material sequenced was peripheral blood, taken 360 days after TCRalphabeta/CD19-depleted stem cell transplant. These receptors originate from a female patient between 2 and 15 years old who had a stem cell transplant for Fanconi anemia, so the T cells may come from the graft donor. Both conserved end residues are part of each CDR3. A D gene is named only where the DNA matches it firmly. For some rows the clone size is stated as once, few or many, or as a class when expanded; others skip it.

abundance,d_gene,v_gene,j_gene,CDR3aa,CDR3nt
many,.,TRBV7-9,TRBJ1-3,CASSLARSDSGNTIYF,TGTGCCAGCAGCTTAGCGCGAAGTGACTCTGGAAACACCATATATTTT
.,.,TRBV28,TRBJ1-5,CASRLYSNQPQHF,TGTGCCAGCAGATTGTATAGCAATCAGCCCCAGCATTTT
many,.,TRBV3-1,TRBJ2-7,CASSLGAAPIIYEQYF,TGTGCCAGCAGCCTTGGGGCGGCGCCCATAATCTACGAGCAGTACTTC
many,.,TRBV28,TRBJ2-7,CASSWGSTTLNRDAYEQYF,TGTGCCAGCAGTTGGGGCTCAACGACGCTCAACAGGGACGCCTACGAGCAGTACTTC
few,.,TRBV19,TRBJ1-1,CASSQDSGGYTEAFF,TGTGCCAGTAGTCAGGACAGTGGTGGGTACACTGAAGCTTTCTTT
.,.,TRBV3-1,TRBJ2-5,CASSQEVGRGETQYF,TGTGCCAGCAGCCAAGAAGTCGGACGAGGAGAGACCCAGTACTTC
many,.,TRBV27,TRBJ2-3,CASTIGGTQYF,TGTGCCAGCACTATAGGGGGTACGCAGTATTTT
.,.,TRBV18,TRBJ2-4,CASSRTPGPENIQYF,TGTGCCAGCTCACGGACGCCGGGCCCCGAAAACATTCAGTACTTC
many,.,TRBV4-3,TRBJ2-2,CASSQELPPNTGELFF,TGCGCCAGCAGCCAAGAACTACCACCGAACACCGGGGAGCTGTTTTTT
many,.,TRBV5-1,TRBJ2-2,CASSGGAGASGELFF,TGCGCCAGCAGCGGTGGAGCAGGGGCGAGTGGGGAGCTGTTTTTT
many,TRBD1,TRBV29-1,TRBJ2-1,CSVDRGSYNEQFF,TGCAGCGTTGACAGGGGGTCCTACAATGAGCAGTTCTTC
many,TRBD1,TRBV28,TRBJ2-1,CASTAGDSTYNEQFF,TGTGCCAGCACAGCAGGGGACAGTACCTACAATGAGCAGTTCTTC
few,.,TRBV7-9,TRBJ1-3,CASSGQGTGNTIYF,TGTGCCAGCAGCGGCCAGGGGACTGGAAACACCATATATTTT
few,TRBD2,TRBV7-6,TRBJ2-7,CASSLAVAGGRNPNSYEQYF,TGTGCCAGCAGCTTAGCCGTAGCGGGGGGCAGGAACCCAAATTCCTACGAGCAGTACTTC
many,TRBD1,TRBV4-1,TRBJ1-4,CASSQVHRDSREKLFF,TGCGCCAGCAGCCAAGTTCACCGGGACAGTCGCGAAAAACTGTTTTTT
many,TRBD2,TRBV25-1,TRBJ2-7,CASSEFEVRAASGKYEQYF,TGTGCCAGCAGTGAATTTGAGGTGAGGGCCGCTAGCGGGAAATACGAGCAGTACTTC
.,.,TRBV18,TRBJ1-4,CASSPDRTTNEKLFF,TGTGCCAGCTCACCAGACAGGACAACTAATGAAAAACTGTTTTTT
many,.,TRBV18,TRBJ2-5,CASSPGETQYF,TGTGCCAGCAGCCCGGGGGAGACCCAGTACTTC
.,TRBD2,TRBV5-4,TRBJ2-1,CASSLAVLAGEEEQFF,TGTGCCAGCAGCTTGGCTGTTCTAGCGGGAGAAGAGGAGCAGTTCTTC
.,.,TRBV5-1,TRBJ2-7,CASSPPGTGVDEQYF,TGCGCCAGCAGCCCTCCGGGTACGGGGGTCGACGAGCAGTACTTC
.,.,TRBV9,TRBJ2-1,CASSAGGTSNEQFF,TGTGCCAGCAGCGCTGGGGGGACATCCAATGAGCAGTTCTTC
few,.,TRBV15,TRBJ2-3,CATSRDISGLHYLDTQYF,TGTGCCACCAGCAGAGATATTTCCGGCCTTCACTATTTAGATACGCAGTATTTT
many,TRBD1,TRBV20-1,TRBJ1-4,CSARTGVKEKLFF,TGCAGTGCAAGGACAGGGGTGAAAGAAAAACTGTTTTTT
few,.,TRBV12-3/TRBV12-4,TRBJ2-1,CASSPRGFSSYNEQFF,TGTGCCAGCAGCCCGAGGGGGTTTAGCTCCTACAATGAGCAGTTCTTC
many,.,TRBV20-1,TRBJ1-2,CSAHLRWDYGYTF,TGCAGTGCGCATCTCCGTTGGGACTATGGCTACACCTTC
many,.,TRBV21-1,TRBJ1-3,CASSKDDRQERKAGNTIYF,TGTGCCAGCAGCAAAGACGATCGACAGGAACGAAAGGCTGGAAACACCATATATTTT
many,.,TRBV6-5,TRBJ2-5,CASSNRDSQETQYF,TGTGCCAGCAGTAACCGGGACTCTCAAGAGACCCAGTACTTC
many,.,TRBV4-1,TRBJ1-1,CASSRLHRDTEAFF,TGCGCCAGCAGCCGGCTCCACAGGGACACTGAAGCTTTCTTT
many,TRBD2,TRBV4-2,TRBJ2-3,CASSQGLAGIDTQYF,TGTGCCAGCAGCCAAGGGCTAGCGGGGATAGATACGCAGTATTTT
.,TRBD1,TRBV2,TRBJ1-1,CASCFGSTGTGEENTEAFF,TGTGCCAGCTGTTTCGGTTCTACCGGGACAGGGGAGGAGAACACTGAAGCTTTCTTT
.,.,TRBV7-8,TRBJ1-5,CASAPPGGNSNQPQHF,TGTGCCAGCGCCCCCCCGGGGGGAAATAGCAATCAGCCCCAGCATTTT
many,.,TRBV5-1,TRBJ1-4,CASSLEGGTNEKLFF,TGCGCCAGCAGCTTGGAAGGGGGAACTAATGAAAAACTGTTTTTT
many,.,TRBV7-9,TRBJ2-1,CASSFPRAGYNEQFF,TGTGCCAGCAGCTTTCCCAGGGCAGGGTACAATGAGCAGTTCTTC
few,.,TRBV20-1,TRBJ1-5,CSASAGNSNQPQHF,TGCAGTGCTAGCGCGGGGAATAGCAATCAGCCCCAGCATTTT
.,.,TRBV7-3,TRBJ2-1,CASSRSRVNEQFF,TGTGCCAGCAGCCGAAGCAGGGTCAATGAGCAGTTCTTC
.,.,TRBV3-1,TRBJ1-1,CASSQDQAGPEAFF,TGTGCCAGCAGCCAAGATCAGGCAGGCCCTGAAGCTTTCTTT
.,.,TRBV5-4,TRBJ1-2,CASSRAGIGGYTF,TGTGCCAGCAGCCGGGCAGGGATAGGTGGCTACACCTTC
many,.,TRBV12-3/TRBV12-4,TRBJ2-3,CASSLRTPRRTHEERRGTDTQYF,TGTGCCAGCAGTTTAAGGACCCCCAGGCGGACACACGAAGAGCGAAGGGGGACAGATACGCAGTATTTT
few,.,TRBV12-3/TRBV12-4,TRBJ1-2,CASSPPGRGYGYTF,TGTGCCAGCAGTCCGCCCGGCAGGGGATATGGCTACACCTTC
.,TRBD1,TRBV24-1,TRBJ1-3,CATSDPGTGGNTIYF,TGTGCCACCAGTGACCCCGGGACAGGGGGAAACACCATATATTTT
few,TRBD2,TRBV19,TRBJ2-3,CASKVAYGGSADTQYF,TGTGCCAGTAAGGTCGCCTATGGCGGGAGTGCAGATACGCAGTATTTT
.,.,TRBV15,TRBJ2-1,CATSNYEATDEQFF,TGTGCCACCAGCAATTACGAAGCGACCGATGAGCAGTTCTTC
few,TRBD1,TRBV20-1,TRBJ1-5,CSARGREQGANQPQHF,TGCAGTGCTAGAGGACGAGAACAGGGGGCAAATCAGCCCCAGCATTTT
few,TRBD1,TRBV19,TRBJ2-1,CASSLPRDRGPNEQFF,TGTGCCAGTAGTCTACCTAGGGACAGGGGTCCGAATGAGCAGTTCTTC